The table lists the clone carrying this TCR beta chain with a few counts. Its antigen is unidentified. These data come from a study of blood T cells in healthy people across ages. Aged roughly 6 to 90, donors were systemically healthy Caucasians from Russia. The CDR3 extends over 15 amino acids. The germline CDR1 and CDR2 sequences are LGHNA and YSLEER. V was shortened by 0 bases and J by 4 bases, with 12 bases between the two germline ends. Primed by a sample-barcoded 5' primer and a J-beta primer mix, a second PCR proceeded for about 7 to 11 cycles. All cDNA molecules were each tagged by a template-switch adaptor with 12 random nucleotides. TCRdb independently ran MiXCR on the 5' RACE reads; one entry per CDR3 protein. The table shows 650,000 to 1,000,000 distinct CDR3 sequences, with under 40% occurring only once. Study-level findings and limits: The authors considered diversity estimates from one million T cells to be underestimates. Donors of long life had a larger count of naive CD4+ cells and greater diversity than aged donors.

This sequence originates from a man aged 18 to 29 in good health. The chain uses TRBV4-3 and TRBJ1-1, with a possible D match to TRBD1 (6 bases). Sequencing used blood. The CDR3 nucleotides read TGCGCCAGCAGCCAAGATCCCAGGGGTACCACTGAAGCTTTCTTT. This encodes CASSQDPRGTTEAFF.